These 5 T cell receptor beta chains originate from one sample sequenced in a study of response to subunit inactivated influenza vaccine. TCRdb re-derived calls from the RT-PCR reads in MiXCR, one entry per CDR3 protein. There are about 830,000 distinct CDR3 sequences in the sample; under 20% occur only once, and about 11% lies in the top ten. Here the sequenced sample was PBMCs from blood, taken 5 to 6 days after vaccination. These receptors were obtained from a middle-aged man who received an inactivated influenza vaccine.

The chain is built from TRBV14 and TRBJ1-1, with D unclear. The V gene lost 0 bases and the J gene lost 1 base, with 9 bases spanning the gap. Germline CDR1 and CDR2: SGHDN and FVKESK. The length of the CDR3 is 15 residues. CDR3 loop: CASSQERARNTEAFF. The CDR3 coding sequence is TGTGCCAGCAGCCAAGAGAGGGCCAGGAACACTGAAGCTTTCTTT.

This clonotype was observed many times. The chain joins TRBV5-1 to TRBJ2-7, with D hard to call. CDR3 length equals 13 residues. Germline CDR1 and CDR2: SGHRS and YFSETQ. Trimming took 0 bases from V and 4 from J, leaving 8 bases between them. CDR3 DNA: TGCGCCAGCAGCTTGGCCTACGGGTACGAGCAGTACTTC. Residues: CASSLAYGYEQYF.

This chain links TRBV18 with TRBJ2-5; 8 bases align to TRBD1. CDR1 and CDR2 from the germline V gene are KGHSH and LQKENI. Unmatched junction bases numbered 6, after V lost 3 bases and J lost 3 bases. The CDR3 sequence is 15 residues long. CDR3 in amino acids: CASSPWTGTEETQYF. In DNA form, the CDR3 reads TGTGCCAGCTCACCCTGGACAGGGACGGAAGAGACCCAGTACTTC.

The V gene is TRBV7-9, the J gene TRBJ2-1; TRBD2 matches at 11 bases. V shed 6 bases, J shed 5 bases, and the junction held 9 bases outside the gene matches. The CDR3 consists of 16 residues. The germline V gene encodes CDR1 SEHNR and CDR2 FQNEAQ (reference sequence). The CDR3 protein is CASRNASGGRNNEQFF. CDR3 nucleotides: TGTGCCAGCAGGAACGCTAGCGGGGGGCGGAACAATGAGCAGTTCTTC. The entire variable domain, with the rest obtained from reference TRBV7-9 and TRBJ2-1, is as follows: DTGVSQNPRHKITKRGQNVTFRCDPISEHNRLYWYRQTLGQGPEFLTYFQNEAQLEKSRLLSDRFSAERPKGSFSTLEIQRTEQGDSAMYLCASRNASGGRNNEQFFGPGTRLTVL.

This clonotype was picked up a small number of times. The rearrangement uses TRBV4-2 and TRBJ2-5; D is undetermined. The CDR3 totals 15 residues. The germline gives CDR1 LGHNA, CDR2 YNFKEQ. With 0 bases removed from V and 5 bases from J, the gap between germline ends came to 13 bases. The CDR3: CASSQEWYSDETQYF. The CDR3 DNA sequence: TGTGCCAGCAGCCAAGAGTGGTACAGCGATGAGACCCAGTACTTC.